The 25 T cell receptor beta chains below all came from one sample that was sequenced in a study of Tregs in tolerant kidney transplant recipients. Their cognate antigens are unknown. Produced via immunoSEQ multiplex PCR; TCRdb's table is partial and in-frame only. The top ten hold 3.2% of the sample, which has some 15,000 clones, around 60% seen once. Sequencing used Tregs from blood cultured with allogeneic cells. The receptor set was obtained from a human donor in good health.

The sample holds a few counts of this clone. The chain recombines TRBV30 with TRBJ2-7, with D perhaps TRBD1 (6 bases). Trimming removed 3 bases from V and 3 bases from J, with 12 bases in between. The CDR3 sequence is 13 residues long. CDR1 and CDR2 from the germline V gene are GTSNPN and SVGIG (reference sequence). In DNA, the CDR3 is TGTGCCTGGAGCCCCAGGGGTGACTACGAGCAGTACTTC. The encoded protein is CAWSPRGDYEQYF.

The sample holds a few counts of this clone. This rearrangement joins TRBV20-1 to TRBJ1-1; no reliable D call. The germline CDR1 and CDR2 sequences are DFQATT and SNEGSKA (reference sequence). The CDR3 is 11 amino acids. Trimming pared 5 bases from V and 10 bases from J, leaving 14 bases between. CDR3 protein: CSAATSLGAFF. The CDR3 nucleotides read TGCAGTGCTGCTACTTCTTTAGGAGCTTTCTTT.

DNA of the CDR3: TGTGCCAGCGGGATGGACCGAGCCAAAAACATTCAGTACTTC. Its translation is CASGMDRAKNIQYF. The V gene is TRBV6-5, the J gene TRBJ2-4; no clear D gene. This CDR3 has 14 amino acids. With 8 bases removed from V and 0 bases from J, the gap between germline ends came to 11 bases. Germline V gene lookup returns CDR1 MNHEY and CDR2 SVGAGI.

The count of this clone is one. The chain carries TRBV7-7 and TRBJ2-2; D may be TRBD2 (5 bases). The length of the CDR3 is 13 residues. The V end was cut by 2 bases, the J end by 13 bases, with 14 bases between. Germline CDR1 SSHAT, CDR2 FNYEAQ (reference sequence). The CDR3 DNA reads TGTGCCAGCAGCTTACCGGGGTCGGGCCGGCTGTTTTTT. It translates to CASSLPGSGRLFF.

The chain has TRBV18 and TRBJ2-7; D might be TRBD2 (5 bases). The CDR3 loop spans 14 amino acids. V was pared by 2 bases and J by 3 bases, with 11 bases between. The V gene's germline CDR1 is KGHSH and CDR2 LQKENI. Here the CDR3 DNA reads TGTGCCAGCTCACCAGTAGGGAGCCGCTACGAGCAGTACTTC. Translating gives CASSPVGSRYEQYF.

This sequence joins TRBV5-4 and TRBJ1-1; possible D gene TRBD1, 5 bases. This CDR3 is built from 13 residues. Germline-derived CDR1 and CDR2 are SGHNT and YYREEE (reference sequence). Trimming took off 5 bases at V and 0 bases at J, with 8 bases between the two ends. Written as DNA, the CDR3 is TGTGCCAGCAGGAGGGGCATGAACACTGAAGCTTTCTTT. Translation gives CASRRGMNTEAFF.

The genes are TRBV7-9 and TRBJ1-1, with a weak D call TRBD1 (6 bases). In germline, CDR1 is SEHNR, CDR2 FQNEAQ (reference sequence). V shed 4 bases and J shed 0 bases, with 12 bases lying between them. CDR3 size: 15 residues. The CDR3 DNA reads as TGTGCCAGCAGCTCGCTAAACAGGGTGAACACTGAAGCTTTCTTT. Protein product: CASSSLNRVNTEAFF.

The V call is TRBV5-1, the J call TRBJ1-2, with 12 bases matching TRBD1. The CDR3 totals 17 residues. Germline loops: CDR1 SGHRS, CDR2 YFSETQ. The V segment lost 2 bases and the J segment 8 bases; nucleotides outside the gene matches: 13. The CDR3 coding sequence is TGCGCCAGCAGCTTTAATGGGGACAGGGGGCGCGTTGTCGGCTACACCTTC. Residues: CASSFNGDRGRVVGYTF.

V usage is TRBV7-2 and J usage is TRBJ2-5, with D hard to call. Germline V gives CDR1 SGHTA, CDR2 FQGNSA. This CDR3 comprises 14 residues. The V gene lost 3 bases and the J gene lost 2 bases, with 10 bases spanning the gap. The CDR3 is CASSLSGLQETQYF. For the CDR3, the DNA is TGTGCCAGCAGCTTGTCGGGTCTTCAAGAGACCCAGTACTTC.

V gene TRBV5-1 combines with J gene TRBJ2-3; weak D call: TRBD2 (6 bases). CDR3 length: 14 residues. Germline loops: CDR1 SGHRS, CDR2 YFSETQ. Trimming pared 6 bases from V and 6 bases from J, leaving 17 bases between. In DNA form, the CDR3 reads TGCGCCAGCACCGATCCAGGGAGGACGGATACGCAGTATTTT. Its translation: CASTDPGRTDTQYF.

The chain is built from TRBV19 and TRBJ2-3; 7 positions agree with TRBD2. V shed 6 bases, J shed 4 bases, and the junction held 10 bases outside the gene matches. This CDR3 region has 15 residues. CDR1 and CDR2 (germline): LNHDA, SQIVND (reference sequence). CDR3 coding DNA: TGTGCCAGTAGCGGCGGGAGAGTAGGCGCAGATACGCAGTATTTT. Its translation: CASSGGRVGADTQYF.

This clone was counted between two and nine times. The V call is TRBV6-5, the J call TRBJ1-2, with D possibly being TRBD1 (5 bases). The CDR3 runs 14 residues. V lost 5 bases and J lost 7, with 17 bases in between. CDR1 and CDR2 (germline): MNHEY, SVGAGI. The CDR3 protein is CASSRDGGSFGYTF. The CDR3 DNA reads TGTGCCAGCAGTCGGGACGGAGGGTCTTTTGGCTACACCTTC.

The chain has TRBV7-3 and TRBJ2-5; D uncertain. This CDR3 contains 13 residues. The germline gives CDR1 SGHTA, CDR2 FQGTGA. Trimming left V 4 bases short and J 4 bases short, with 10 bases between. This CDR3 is CASSSKSGETQYF. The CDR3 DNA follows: TGTGCCAGCAGCTCCAAGTCCGGAGAGACCCAGTACTTC.

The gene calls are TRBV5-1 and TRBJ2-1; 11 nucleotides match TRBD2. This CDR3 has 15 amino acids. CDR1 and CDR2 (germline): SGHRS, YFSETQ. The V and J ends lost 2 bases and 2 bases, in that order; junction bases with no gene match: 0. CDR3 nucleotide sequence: TGCGCCAGCAGCTTACTAGCGGGGGCCTACAATGAGCAGTTCTTC. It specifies CASSLLAGAYNEQFF. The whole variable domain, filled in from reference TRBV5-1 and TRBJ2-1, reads KAGVTQTPRYLIKTRGQQVTLSCSPISGHRSVSWYQQTPGQGLQFLFEYFSETQRNKGNFPGRFSGRQFSNSRSEMNVSTLELGDSALYLCASSLLAGAYNEQFFGPGTRLTVL.

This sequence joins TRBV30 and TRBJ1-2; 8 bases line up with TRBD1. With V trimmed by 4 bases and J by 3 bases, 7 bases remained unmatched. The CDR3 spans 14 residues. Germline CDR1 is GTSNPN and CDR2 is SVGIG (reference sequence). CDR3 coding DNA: TGTGCCTGGACCAGGACAGGGTGGGACTATGGCTACACCTTC. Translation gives CAWTRTGWDYGYTF.

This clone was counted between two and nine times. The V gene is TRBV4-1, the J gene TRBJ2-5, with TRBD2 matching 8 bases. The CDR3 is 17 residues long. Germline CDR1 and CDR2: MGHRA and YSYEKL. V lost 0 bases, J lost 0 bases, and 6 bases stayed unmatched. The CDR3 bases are TGCGCCAGCAGCCAAGATAGGAGCGGGGGTTACCAAGAGACCCAGTACTTC. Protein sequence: CASSQDRSGGYQETQYF.

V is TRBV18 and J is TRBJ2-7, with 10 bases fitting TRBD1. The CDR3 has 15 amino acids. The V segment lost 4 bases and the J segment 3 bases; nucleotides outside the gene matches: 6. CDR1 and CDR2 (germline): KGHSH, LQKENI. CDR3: CASSLRTGGDYEQYF. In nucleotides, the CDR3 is TGTGCCAGCTCACTTCGGACAGGGGGAGACTACGAGCAGTACTTC.

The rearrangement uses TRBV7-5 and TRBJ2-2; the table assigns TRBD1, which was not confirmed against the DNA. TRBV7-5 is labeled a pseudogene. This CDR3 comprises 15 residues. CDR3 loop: CARSPTGVDPGELFF. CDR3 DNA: TGTGCCAGAAGCCCGACAGGGGTGGATCCCGGGGAGCTGTTTTTT.

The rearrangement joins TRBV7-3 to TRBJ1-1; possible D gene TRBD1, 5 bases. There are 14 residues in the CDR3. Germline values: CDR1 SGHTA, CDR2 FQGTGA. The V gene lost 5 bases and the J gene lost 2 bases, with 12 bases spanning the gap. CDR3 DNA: TGTGCCAGCAGCAGAGACAGCAGAAACACTGAAGCTTTCTTT. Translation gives CASSRDSRNTEAFF.

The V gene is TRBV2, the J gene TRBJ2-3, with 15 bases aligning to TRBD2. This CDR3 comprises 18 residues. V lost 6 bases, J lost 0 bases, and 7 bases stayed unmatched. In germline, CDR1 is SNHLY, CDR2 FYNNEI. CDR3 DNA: TGTGCCAGCAGGAGGACTAGCGGGGGGGCCAGAAGCACAGATACGCAGTATTTT. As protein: CASRRTSGGARSTDTQYF.

CDR3 sequence (DNA): TGTGCCAGCAGCCTACAGAGGAACACTGAAGCTTTCTTT. Protein: CASSLQRNTEAFF. The V gene is TRBV11-2, the J gene TRBJ1-1; D gene ambiguous. Germline V CDR1 and CDR2: SGHAT, FQNNGV. Trimming removed 5 bases at V and 1 base at J, with 8 bases between. CDR3 length: 13 residues.

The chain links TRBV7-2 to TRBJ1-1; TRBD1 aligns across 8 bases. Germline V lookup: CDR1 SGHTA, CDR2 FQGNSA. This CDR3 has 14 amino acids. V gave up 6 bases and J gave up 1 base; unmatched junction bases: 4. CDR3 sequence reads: CASRWDRSNTEAFF. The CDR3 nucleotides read TGTGCCAGCAGGTGGGACAGGTCGAACACTGAAGCTTTCTTT.

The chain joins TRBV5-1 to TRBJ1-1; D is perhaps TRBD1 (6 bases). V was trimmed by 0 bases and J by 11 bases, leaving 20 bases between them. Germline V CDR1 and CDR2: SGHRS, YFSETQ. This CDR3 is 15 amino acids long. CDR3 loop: CASSLAGLSQGYAFF. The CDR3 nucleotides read TGCGCCAGCAGCTTGGCCGGGCTGTCGCAGGGGTATGCTTTCTTT.

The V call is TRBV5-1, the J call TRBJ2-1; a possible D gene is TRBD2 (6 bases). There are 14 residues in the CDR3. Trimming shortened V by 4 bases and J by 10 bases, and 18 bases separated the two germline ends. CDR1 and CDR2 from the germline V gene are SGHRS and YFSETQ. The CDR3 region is CASSPGASADEQFF. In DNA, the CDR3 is TGCGCCAGCAGCCCCGGTGCTAGCGCAGACGAGCAGTTCTTC.

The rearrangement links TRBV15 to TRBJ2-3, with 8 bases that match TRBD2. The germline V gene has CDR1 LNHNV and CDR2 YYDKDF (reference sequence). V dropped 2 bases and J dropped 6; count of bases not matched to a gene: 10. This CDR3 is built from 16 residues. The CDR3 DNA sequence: TGTGCCACCAGCAGAAATCTGGCGGGGGGATGGGATACGCAGTATTTT. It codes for CATSRNLAGGWDTQYF.